The present T cell receptor beta chain was sequenced within a study of blood T cells in healthy people across ages. Study-level points and caveats: Roughly linear declines in TCR beta diversity per million T cells occurred with age.

V lost 5 bases to trimming and J lost 7 bases; unmatched junction nucleotides: 6. The CDR3 has 13 residues. Germline lookup yields CDR1 MNHNY and CDR2 SVGAGI (reference sequence). It was with a sample-barcoded 5' primer and a J-beta primer mix that a second PCR of roughly 7 to 12 cycles was run. TCRdb redid the calling of the 5' RACE reads with MiXCR, one entry per CDR3 protein. The sample lists roughly 1,000,000 distinct CDR3 sequences, about 25% occurring once. With regard to this clonotype: What it binds is unknown.

This same sample was also taken into another study, of T cells of mothers and their children. That source notes: The entire RNA extract went into cDNA synthesis at 1.5 ug per 15 ul.

Sequenced material: blood. This TCR derives from a girl aged 2-15 years in good health. The chain employs TRBV6-6 and TRBJ1-1; 8 nucleotides agree with TRBD1. The CDR3 DNA sequence: TGTGCCAGCAGTCCCGACAGGGGAATTGAAGCTTTCTTT. Translated, it gives CASSPDRGIEAFF.